This record concerns one TCR beta chain sequence. Alongside a J-beta primer mix, a sample-barcoded 5' primer served in a second PCR lasting roughly 7 to 12 cycles. Each CDR3 protein is one row after TCRdb ran MiXCR on the 5' RACE reads. The data show approximately 780,000 distinct CDR3 sequences, roughly 25% seen once. This record comes from a study of blood T cells in healthy people across ages. Background on the study: Through template switching, about one barcoded beta molecule was captured per two T cells, as measured in model experiments.

The CDR3 is 13 residues long. Trimming shortened V by 5 bases and J by 4 bases, and 9 bases separated the two germline ends. Isolation yielded PBMCs, at least 7 million per sample, in every case. These data were also filed under a second study, of T cells of mothers and their children. From that study: Reads obtained per mother exceeded 8.5 million TCR beta CDR3 reads, with some 3 million obtained per child.

This clonotype was sampled from a boy aged 10-17 years in good health. The V call is TRBV12-3 or TRBV12-4, the J call TRBJ1-5; D not resolved. Specimen: blood. CDR3 residues: CASSPRWNQPQHF. CDR3 sequence (DNA): TGTGCCAGCAGTCCTCGGTGGAATCAGCCCCAGCATTTT.